This entry features one T cell receptor (beta chain) sequence. Antigen unknown. These data originate in a study of CD8+ T cells in alopecia areata. Study-level information: Oral tofacitinib (5 to 10 mg twice daily) was administered to treated patients.

J lost 7 bases, V lost 4 bases, and 10 bases had no gene match. Per germline, CDR1 SGHNT and CDR2 YYREEE (reference sequence). The CDR3 extends over 14 amino acids. The treatment: oral pan-JAK inhibitor, 5-10 mg twice daily. Patients with alopecia areata provided lesional scalp punch biopsies as well as peripheral blood. Study-wide points: Expanded CD8+ clones among the top 100, and scalp clonality, were significantly decreased by tofacitinib.

cDNA reverse transcribed from extracted RNA served as the sequencing template. Some clones are missing from TCRdb's copy, which holds only in-frame ones; the method was immunoSEQ multiplex PCR. The sample records 160,000 or so clones, under 70% being singletons. The V and J genes are TRBV5-4 and TRBJ1-2; 7 nucleotides align to TRBD1. Sequenced material: CD4+ T cells sorted from blood, taken at week 4, from a patient treated with tofacitinib. This TCR was sampled from a human donor with alopecia areata. The CDR3: CASSGQVGASGYTF. For the CDR3, the DNA is TGTGCCAGCAGCGGACAGGTGGGGGCCTCTGGCTACACCTTC.